This T cell receptor (beta chain) was sequenced for a study of blood T cells in healthy people across ages. Study-level points and caveats: Unsorted PBMC material precluded a definitive naive versus antigen-experienced comparison. Researchers deemed the diversity estimates from one million T cells underestimates. Roughly linear age-related decline in beta diversity appeared, significant by age roughly 40.

A minimum of 5 micrograms of total RNA was extracted per sample. Trimming pared 3 bases from V and 0 bases from J, leaving 11 bases between. Per the germline V gene, CDR1 is MNHNS and CDR2 is SASEGT. This CDR3 is built from 15 residues. Sample-barcoded 5' priming and a J-beta primer mix drove a second PCR of 7 to 11 cycles. TCRdb recomputed calls from the 5' RACE reads with MiXCR, one row per CDR3 protein. There are approximately 850,000 distinct CDR3 sequences in the sample; nearly 60% occur only once, and 20% to 25% lies in the top ten. Concerning this clonotype itself: Antigen: not known.

The TCR originated in a man aged 30 to 39 in good health. V usage is TRBV6-1 and J usage is TRBJ1-1, with a possible D match to TRBD1 (6 bases). Material for sequencing was blood. The CDR3 DNA is TGTGCCAGCAGTGATGACGACAGGTTGAACACTGAAGCTTTCTTT. Protein product: CASSDDDRLNTEAFF.